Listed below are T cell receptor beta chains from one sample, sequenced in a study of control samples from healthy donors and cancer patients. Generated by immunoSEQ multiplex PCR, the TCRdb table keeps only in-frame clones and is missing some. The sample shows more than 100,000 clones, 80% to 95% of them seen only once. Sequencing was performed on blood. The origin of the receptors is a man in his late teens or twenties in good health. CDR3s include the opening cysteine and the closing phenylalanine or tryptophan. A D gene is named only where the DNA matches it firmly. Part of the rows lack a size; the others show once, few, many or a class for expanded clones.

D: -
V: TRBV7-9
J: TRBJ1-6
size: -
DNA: TGTGCCAGCAGCCCGGGACCGCAAAATTCACCCCTCCACTTT
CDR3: CASSPGPQNSPLHF

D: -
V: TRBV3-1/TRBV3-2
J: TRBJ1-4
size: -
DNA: TGTGCCAGCAGCCCGAGGGTGTTTGGTGAAAAACTGTTTTTT
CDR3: CASSPRVFGEKLFF

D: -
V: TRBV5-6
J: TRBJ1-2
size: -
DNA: TGTGCCAGCAGCTCGGCAGGGGCCCGCTATGGCTACACCTTC
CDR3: CASSSAGARYGYTF

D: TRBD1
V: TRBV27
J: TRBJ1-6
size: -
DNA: TGTGCCAGCAGTGGTGGACAGGGTAATTCACCCCTCCACTTT
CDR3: CASSGGQGNSPLHF

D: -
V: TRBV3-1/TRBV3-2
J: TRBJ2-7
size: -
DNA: TGTGCCAGCAGCCAGGGAGGGGGGCCCCCCTACGAGCAGTACTTC
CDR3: CASSQGGGPPYEQYF

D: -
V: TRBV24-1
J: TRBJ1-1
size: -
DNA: TGTGCCACCAGTGATTTTCCCAGGGGTCCAATGAACACTGAAGCTTTCTTT
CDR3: CATSDFPRGPMNTEAFF

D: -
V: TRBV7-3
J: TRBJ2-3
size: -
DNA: TGTGCCAGCAGCCTAAGAACACGCACAGATACGCAGTATTTT
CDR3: CASSLRTRTDTQYF

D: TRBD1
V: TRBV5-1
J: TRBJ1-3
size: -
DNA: TGCGCCAGCAGCTTAGCTTTGACAGGGTCTGGAAACACCATATATTTT
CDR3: CASSLALTGSGNTIYF

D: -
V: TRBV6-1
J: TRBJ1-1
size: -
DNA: TGTGCCAGCAGTGAAGCGGGGCCGAACACTGAAGCTTTCTTT
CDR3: CASSEAGPNTEAFF

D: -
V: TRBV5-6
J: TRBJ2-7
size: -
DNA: TGTGCCAGCAGCTTGGGGGCAGTGAACTACGAGCAGTACTTC
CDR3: CASSLGAVNYEQYF

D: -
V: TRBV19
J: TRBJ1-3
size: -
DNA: TGTGCCAGTAGTATCGACCCTGAGGCAGACGGAAACACCATATATTTT
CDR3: CASSIDPEADGNTIYF

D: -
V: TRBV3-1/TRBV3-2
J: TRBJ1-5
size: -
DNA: TGTGCCAGCAGCCAAGATAATCTGGTATTTAGAGGCAATCAGCCCCAGCATTTT
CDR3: CASSQDNLVFRGNQPQHF

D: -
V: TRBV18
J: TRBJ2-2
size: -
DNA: TGTGCCAGCTCACTTCTAGCGCCCGCGAACACCGGGGAGCTGTTTTTT
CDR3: CASSLLAPANTGELFF

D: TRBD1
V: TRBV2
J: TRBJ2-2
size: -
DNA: TGTGCCAGCAGTCCACAGGGGGCTGCCGGGGAGCTGTTTTTT
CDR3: CASSPQGAAGELFF

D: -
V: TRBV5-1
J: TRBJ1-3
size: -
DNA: TGCGCCAGCAGCTTGGCCTTTGGGAGCTCTGGAAACACCATATATTTT
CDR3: CASSLAFGSSGNTIYF

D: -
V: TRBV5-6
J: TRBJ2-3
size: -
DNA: TGTGCCAGCAGCTTAACAGGGTCAGATACGCAGTATTTT
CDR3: CASSLTGSDTQYF

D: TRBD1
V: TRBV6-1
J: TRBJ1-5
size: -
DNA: TGTGCCAGCAGTGAATACCTACCCGACAGGGTCAGGAGTCAGCCCCAGCATTTT
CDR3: CASSEYLPDRVRSQPQHF

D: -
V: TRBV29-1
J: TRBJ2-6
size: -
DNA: TGCAGCGGTATACAGGCTGGGGCCAACGTCCTGACTTTC
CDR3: CSGIQAGANVLTF

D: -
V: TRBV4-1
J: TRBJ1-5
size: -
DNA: TGCGCCAGCAGCCAAGATTTCGCAGGCCCCAGGCCCCAGCATTTT
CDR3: CASSQDFAGPRPQHF

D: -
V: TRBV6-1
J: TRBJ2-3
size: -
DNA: TGTGCCAGCAGTGTAGTTTCCCCGATTGACTTAACTAGCACAGATACGCAGTATTTT
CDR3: CASSVVSPIDLTSTDTQYF

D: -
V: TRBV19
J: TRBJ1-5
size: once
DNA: TGTGCCAGTAGTATAGACTATAGCAATCAGCCCCAGCATTTT
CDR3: CASSIDYSNQPQHF

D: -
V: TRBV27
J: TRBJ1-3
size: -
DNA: TGTGCCAGCAGTTCGGGGACATTGGGGCCCTCTGGAAACACCATATATTTT
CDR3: CASSSGTLGPSGNTIYF

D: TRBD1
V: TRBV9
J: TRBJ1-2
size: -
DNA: TGTGCCAGCAGCGCGGGCGGGACAGAATCCTATGGCTACACCTTC
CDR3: CASSAGGTESYGYTF

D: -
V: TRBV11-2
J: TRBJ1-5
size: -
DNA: TGTGCCAGCAGCGAGACTGATAGCAATCAGCCCCAGCATTTT
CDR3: CASSETDSNQPQHF

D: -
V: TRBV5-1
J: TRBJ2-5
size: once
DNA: TGCGCCAGCAGCCCCGTCCTTTTGGAGACCCAGTACTTC
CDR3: CASSPVLLETQYF

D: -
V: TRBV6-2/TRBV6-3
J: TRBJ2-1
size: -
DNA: TGTGCCAGCAGTTACTTGGGTACGAGGGAACGATACAATGAGCAGTTCTTC
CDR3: CASSYLGTRERYNEQFF

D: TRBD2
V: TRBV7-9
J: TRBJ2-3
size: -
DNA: TGTGCCAGCAGCTTGGGACTAACAAACACAGATACGCAGTATTTT
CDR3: CASSLGLTNTDTQYF

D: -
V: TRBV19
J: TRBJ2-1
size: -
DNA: TGTGCCAGTAGTCCGGGGACACCCTATGACAATGAGCAGTTCTTC
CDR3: CASSPGTPYDNEQFF

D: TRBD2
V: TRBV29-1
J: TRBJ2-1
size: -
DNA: TGCAGCGTTGAAGGAGTGGTAGCGGGAGGTTCCTACAATGAGCAGTTCTTC
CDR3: CSVEGVVAGGSYNEQFF

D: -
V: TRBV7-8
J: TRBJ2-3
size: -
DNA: TGTGCCAGCAGGTCCGGGACGGGCTCGCAAGGAGATACGCAGTATTTT
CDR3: CASRSGTGSQGDTQYF

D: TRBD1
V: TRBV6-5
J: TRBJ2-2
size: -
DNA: TGTGCCAGCCGCCAGGGGGAGACCGGGGAGCTGTTTTTT
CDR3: CASRQGETGELFF

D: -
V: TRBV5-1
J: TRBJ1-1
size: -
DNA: TGCGCCAGCGGAACAGGGATGGGGACAACTGAAGCTTTCTTT
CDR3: CASGTGMGTTEAFF

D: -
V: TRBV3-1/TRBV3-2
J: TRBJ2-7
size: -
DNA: TGTGCCAGCAGCCAAGCGGGTAGGAGCTCCTACGAGCAGTACTTC
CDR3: CASSQAGRSSYEQYF

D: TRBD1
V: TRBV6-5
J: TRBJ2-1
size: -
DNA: TGTGCCAGCAGTTCCGGGACAGGGGGAGGATACAATGAGCAGTTCTTC
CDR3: CASSSGTGGGYNEQFF

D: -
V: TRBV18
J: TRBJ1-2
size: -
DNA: TGTGCCAGCTCACCACCATCGGTCTATGGCTACACCTTC
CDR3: CASSPPSVYGYTF

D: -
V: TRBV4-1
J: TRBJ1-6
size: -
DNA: TGCGCCAGCAGCCAAATTGGGGCTACAGATCTGCGGTCACCCCTCCACTTT
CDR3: CASSQIGATDLRSPLHF

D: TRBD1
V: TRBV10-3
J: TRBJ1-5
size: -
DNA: TGTGCCATCAGTGAGACAGGGGACAGGGCCCAGCCCCAGCATTTT
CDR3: CAISETGDRAQPQHF

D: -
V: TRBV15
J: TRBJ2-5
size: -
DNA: TGTGCCACCAGCAGTGGGCCCGTTCTGGGGGGGCGACGCGGAGAGACCCAGTACTTC
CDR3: CATSSGPVLGGRRGETQYF

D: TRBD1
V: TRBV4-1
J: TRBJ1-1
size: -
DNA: TGCGCCAGCAGCCCGGGACAGGGATTTCTGAACACTGAAGCTTTCTTT
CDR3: CASSPGQGFLNTEAFF

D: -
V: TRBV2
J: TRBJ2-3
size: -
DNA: TGTGCCAGCAGTATTGGAAGGGCTACAGATACGCAGTATTTT
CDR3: CASSIGRATDTQYF

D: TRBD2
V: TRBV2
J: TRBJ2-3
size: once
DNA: TGTGCCAGCAGCCCGGGACTAGGGGCAGATACGCAGTATTTT
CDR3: CASSPGLGADTQYF

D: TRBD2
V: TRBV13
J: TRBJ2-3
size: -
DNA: TGTGCCAGCAGCTCCGGAGACGGGACTAGCGGACAGCCTAGCACAGATACGCAGTATTTT
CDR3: CASSSGDGTSGQPSTDTQYF